These T cell receptor beta chains were read from a single sample in a study of blood T cell repertoires in COVID-19. Libraries were prepared by immunoSEQ multiplex PCR; TCRdb keeps only in-frame clonotypes and omits some of them. The sample holds some 350,000 clones, 80% to 90% seen once. Sequencing was performed on PBMCs or T cells enriched from blood (not recorded which). The source of these receptors is a man between 18 and 35 years old who had recovered from COVID-19. CDR3s include the opening cysteine and the closing phenylalanine or tryptophan. Not every row has a clone size; where given, it reads once, few, many or a size class.

TRBJ2-5	once	TRBV9	CASSDFSGARETQYF
TRBJ1-2	.	TRBV28	CASRRTDYGYTF
TRBJ2-7	.	TRBV19	CASSPASQGTHEQYF
TRBJ1-1	.	TRBV6-2/TRBV6-3	CASSLTLGTEAFF
TRBJ2-3	.	TRBV6-2/TRBV6-3	CASSYGGSGTDTQYF
TRBJ2-2	.	TRBV7-9	CASSLAGGGNTGELFF
TRBJ1-1	.	TRBV7-9	CASSYDRTGNTEAFF
TRBJ1-5	.	TRBV6-5	CASSSSGFDQPQHF
TRBJ2-3	.	TRBV5-4	CASSRGQGGPSSTDTQYF
TRBJ1-4	.	TRBV30	CAWGPGGVGQEKLFF
TRBJ2-3	.	TRBV30	CAWSLSGRLDTQYF
TRBJ1-1	.	TRBV2	CATRDSYTEAFF
TRBJ1-5	once	TRBV6-2/TRBV6-3	CASSSHPFRGLNQPQHF
TRBJ1-5	.	TRBV9	CASSVDAGGGQPQHF
TRBJ1-2	once	TRBV14	CASSQDYQDGYGYTF
TRBJ2-2	.	TRBV5-6	CASTAQGTTGELFF
TRBJ2-1	.	TRBV6-5	CASRDSVQFF
TRBJ2-5	.	TRBV15	CATSAHGGETQYF
TRBJ1-1	.	TRBV28	CASNRGRGTEAFF
TRBJ2-7	.	TRBV6-2/TRBV6-3	CASSLTGAYEQYF
TRBJ1-1	.	TRBV16	CASSPFDRNTEAFF
TRBJ1-5	.	TRBV28	CASTTRRVSNQPQHF
TRBJ1-2	once	TRBV2	CASSGGTGSYGYTF
TRBJ1-4	.	TRBV4-1	CASSRRTDLTANEKLFF
TRBJ2-1	.	TRBV30	CAWSVGVYNEQFF
TRBJ1-2	few	TRBV6-1	CASSEAARTGYGYTF
TRBJ2-7	.	TRBV6-5	CASSHAGSSYEQYF
TRBJ2-5	.	TRBV5-1	CASSLGVGRKETQYF
TRBJ1-1	.	TRBV5-5	CASSQMTGNTEAFF
TRBJ1-1	once	TRBV20-1	CSAKLNTEAFF
TRBJ1-2	.	TRBV7-2	CASSPSGGGHYGYTF
TRBJ2-7	.	TRBV29-1	CSVETSTLEQYF
TRBJ1-5	.	TRBV28	CASTGTGRINQPQHF
TRBJ2-1	.	TRBV12-5	CASGLRDYNEQFF
TRBJ1-4	.	TRBV5-1	CASSRQGAANEKLFF
TRBJ1-2	once	TRBV6-5	CASSSLGGLAAYGYTF
TRBJ1-5	.	TRBV15	CATTPDRDQPQHF
TRBJ1-5	.	TRBV27	CASSSTGYQPQHF
TRBJ2-7	.	TRBV28	CASSLYSLGRENYEQYF
TRBJ1-6	few	TRBV9	CASSVDRAGSPLHF
TRBJ2-1	.	TRBV7-2	CASSLPGLASYNEQFF
TRBJ2-6	.	TRBV20-1	CSASLPGSGANVLTF
TRBJ2-2	.	TRBV24-1	CATSDPGLTGELFF
TRBJ2-3	.	TRBV7-2	CASSIRTGERFLGTDTQYF